This paragraph reports one T cell receptor (beta chain). With 0 bases removed from V and 9 bases from J, the gap between germline ends came to 12 bases. Germline-derived CDR1 and CDR2 are LGHDT and YNNKEL (reference sequence). This CDR3 has 15 amino acids. These data belong to a study of blood T cell repertoires in COVID-19. Looking at the study overall: Both acute and convalescent COVID-19 samples were obtained from the United States, Italy and Spain.

Authors' analysis steps: Using reference gene primer amplification, nucleated cell counts were estimated. The assay was immunoSEQ multiplex PCR, and TCRdb's table has in-frame clones only and misses some. That table gives V, J and clone size, and the DNA gave D and trimming. Of 15,000 to 20,000 clones detected, approximately 89% appear once; the ten largest clones hold over 4%. Cohorts were assigned according to the clinical history that participants reported. This clonotype was obtained from a woman in her 30s who had recovered from COVID-19. The chain couples TRBV3-1 (or the pseudogene TRBV3-2) to TRBJ1-6; tentatively, D is TRBD1 (5 bases). The specimen was PBMCs or T cells enriched from blood (not recorded which). Here the CDR3 DNA reads TGTGCCAGCAGCCAAGATCCGCAGGGAAGTTCACCCCTCCACTTT. This translates into CASSQDPQGSSPLHF.